This paragraph reports one TCR beta chain. This clonotype was seen a few times. Its specific antigen is unknown. Base qualities are missing; no much larger clone stands one base away. This sample stems from a study of blood T cells in healthy people across ages (dated by TCRdb to 2015 to 2017). Regarding the complete study: In model experiments, roughly one uniquely barcoded TCR beta cDNA molecule per two T cells was captured by template switching. To avoid experimental bias, donors of different ages were distributed randomly across sequencing lanes. To track age-related changes in TCR beta repertoire diversity, the study relied on deep sequencing normalized with unique cDNA molecular identifiers. Donors were grouped into four age groups: young (average about 15 years), middle-aged (39), aged (around 56) and long-lived (over 80). Two additional independent replicas of 1 million unique cDNA reads from the same blood draw were analyzed for two donors (one aged 18 to 29 and one aged 80 or older).

Broad study findings and their caveats: Estimates of total diversity from one million sequenced T cells were regarded as lower bounds and underestimates. Compared with the aged group, the long-lived group had more naive CD4+ T cells, fewer expanded clones and increased TCR diversity, suggesting age selection. The CMV infection status of donors was not known, potentially confounding age-related changes in expanded clonotypes. As age increased, observed TCR beta diversity per million T cells dropped in a roughly linear way, and a significant reduction was already evident by age roughly 36. A strong correlation was found between observed TCR beta diversity and the percentage of naive T cells measured by flow cytometry. Bulk unsorted PBMC profiling prevented conclusive comparison of naive and antigen-experienced compartments.

The CDR3 goes from the cysteine to the phenylalanine over 14 residues. Kept here is only the CDR3 DNA, which spans 42 bases and is read in frame from base 1. Between the V and J ends, shortened by 0 bases and 5 bases respectively, the junction contains 10 bases. According to the germline V gene, CDR1 reads SGHTA and CDR2 reads FQGNSA. The donors were under 40 Caucasian individuals from Russia, aged roughly 6 to 100 years, who were systemically healthy. Around 10 milliliters of peripheral blood were collected from each donor into EDTA-treated Vacutainer tubes. Ficoll-Paque density-gradient centrifugation was used to isolate PBMCs, with at least 6.5 million per sample. Total RNA was extracted from PBMCs with Trizol reagent, with at least 6 micrograms obtained per sample. The percentages of naive CD45RAhigh/CD27high T cells were determined by flow cytometry on a PBMC aliquot from every donor. The library was made by 5' RACE. Sequencing relied on an Illumina HiSeq 2500. The second PCR ran for about 6 to 12 cycles and used a J-beta primer mix along with a sample-barcoded 5' primer. A unique molecular identifier was introduced onto each TCR beta cDNA molecule by a template-switch 5' adaptor carrying 12 random nucleotides. Each sample yielded at least 2.5 million CDR3-containing paired-end reads. First-strand cDNA synthesis was performed from all RNA using the Mint cDNA synthesis kit, with priming by a TRBC-specific oligonucleotide. All cDNA was treated with uracil-DNA glycosylase and then went through a first 18-cycle PCR with the universal primers M1SS and BC2_uni_R. The study's own analysis went as follows. Normalization of each sample was performed by random selection of 1 million high-quality reads, each carrying a distinct molecular identifier. Instead of being binned into consensus sequences, reads with shared molecular identifiers were discarded. CDR3 identification, clonotype clustering and error correction used MiTCR with a Q25 quality threshold and the strictest error-elimination algorithm. A nonparametric unseen species model using Euler transformation provided a lower-bound estimate of total TCR beta diversity. In TCRdb, the public reads were trimmed at Q25 with fastp and aligned with MiXCR, with productive beta chains retained. Each entry merges the rows of one CDR3 protein and shows their most common DNA and genes. Here the V and J calls rest on TCRdb's processing, not on the authors' analysis. The sample table records about 680,000 distinct CDR3 sequences; about half of these occur just once. The ten largest clones represent roughly 34% of the sample.

Sequenced material: blood. The V and J genes are TRBV7-2 and TRBJ1-1; too little of a D gene remains to name it. The origin of this receptor is an older woman in good health. CDR3 region: CASSLAGVETEAFF. The DNA sequence reads TGTGCCAGCAGCTTAGCAGGTGTAGAGACTGAAGCTTTCTTT.